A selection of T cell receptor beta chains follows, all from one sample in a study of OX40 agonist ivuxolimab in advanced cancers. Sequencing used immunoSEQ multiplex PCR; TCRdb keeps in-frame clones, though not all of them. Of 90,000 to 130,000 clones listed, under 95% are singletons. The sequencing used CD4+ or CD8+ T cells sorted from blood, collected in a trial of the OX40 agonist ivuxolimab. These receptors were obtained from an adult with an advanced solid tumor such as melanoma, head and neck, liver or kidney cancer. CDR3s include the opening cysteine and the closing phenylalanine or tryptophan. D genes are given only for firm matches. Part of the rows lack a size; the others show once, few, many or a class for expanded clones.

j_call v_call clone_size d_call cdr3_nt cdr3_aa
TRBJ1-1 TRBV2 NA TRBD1 TGTGCCAGCAGGAATACAGGGGCGGGCACTGAAGCTTTCTTT CASRNTGAGTEAFF
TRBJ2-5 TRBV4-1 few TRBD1 TGCGCCAGCAGCCTAGCAACAGGGGTCCAAGAGACCCAGTACTTC CASSLATGVQETQYF
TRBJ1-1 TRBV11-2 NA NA TGTGCCAGCAGCTTAGACAGTGAAGCTTTCTTT CASSLDSEAFF
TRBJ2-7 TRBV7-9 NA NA TGTGCCAGCAGACAGACCGGACCCTACGAGCAGTACTTC CASRQTGPYEQYF
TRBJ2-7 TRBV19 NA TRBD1 TGTGCCAGTAGTTTCGCCGACAGGGGCTACGAGCAGTACTTC CASSFADRGYEQYF
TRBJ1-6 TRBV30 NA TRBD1 TGTGCCTGGAGTGTGACAGGGGGCCATTCACCCCTCCACTTT CAWSVTGGHSPLHF
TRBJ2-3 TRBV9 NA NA TGTGCCAGCAGCTTATCCCCCTGGACAGATACGCAGTATTTT CASSLSPWTDTQYF
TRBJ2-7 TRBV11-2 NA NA TGTGCCAGCAGCTCAAGCGGTTACGAGCAGTACTTC CASSSSGYEQYF
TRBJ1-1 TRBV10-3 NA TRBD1 TGTGCCATCAGTGAGACAGGGGCGAGAGCTGAAGCTTTCTTT CAISETGARAEAFF
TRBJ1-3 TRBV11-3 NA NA TGTGCCAGCAGCTCCGGAGGAGGAAACACCATATATTTT CASSSGGGNTIYF
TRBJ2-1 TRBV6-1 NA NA TGTGCCAGCAGAAGACAGGCCAATGAGCAGTTCTTC CASRRQANEQFF
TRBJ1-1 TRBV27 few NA TGTGCCAGCACTCCTGAAGGGAGGATCACTGAAGCTTTCTTT CASTPEGRITEAFF
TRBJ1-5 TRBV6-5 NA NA TGTGCCAACAGCCCCAATAGGGGTCCCCAGCATTTT CANSPNRGPQHF
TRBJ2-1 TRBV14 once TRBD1 TGTGCCAGCAGCCAAGACGCGACAGGGGGCCCCTACAATGAGCAGTTCTTC CASSQDATGGPYNEQFF
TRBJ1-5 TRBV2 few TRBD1 TGTGCCACCCAAGGGACAGCCAATCAGCCCCAGCATTTT CATQGTANQPQHF
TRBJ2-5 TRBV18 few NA TGTGCCAGCTCACTTCGCCGCCAAGAGACCCAGTACTTC CASSLRRQETQYF
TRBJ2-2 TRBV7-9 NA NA TGTGCCAGCAGCCAACCTCCGGGACCGAACACCGGGGAGCTGTTTTTT CASSQPPGPNTGELFF
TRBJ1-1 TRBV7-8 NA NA TGTGCCAGCAGCCCAACCGGCCGATCGAACACTGAAGCTTTCTTT CASSPTGRSNTEAFF
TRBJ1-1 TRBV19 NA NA TGTCGGAGGAGTAAACAATGGACTGAAGCTTTCTTT CRRSKQWTEAFF
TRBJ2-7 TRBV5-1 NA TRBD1 TGCGCCAGCAGCCTTGCCGGGACAGGGGCCTACGAGCAGTACTTC CASSLAGTGAYEQYF
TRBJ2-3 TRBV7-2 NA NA TGTGCCAGCAGCGGGTCTCGGGTTACGCAGTATTTT CASSGSRVTQYF
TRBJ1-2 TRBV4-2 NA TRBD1 TGTGCCAGCAGCCCCGTTCAGGGACAGGGAGACTATGGCTACACCTTC CASSPVQGQGDYGYTF
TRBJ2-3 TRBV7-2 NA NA TGTGCCAGCAGCCTGAGTGGTTCAAACACAGATACGCAGTATTTT CASSLSGSNTDTQYF
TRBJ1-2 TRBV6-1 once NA TGTGCCAGCAGTGTTTCTAGCGACTATGGCTACACCTTC CASSVSSDYGYTF
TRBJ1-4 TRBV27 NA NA TGTGCCAGCAGTTTCAGGGCGGGCGGTAATGAAAAACTGTTTTTT CASSFRAGGNEKLFF
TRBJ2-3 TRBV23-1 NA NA TGCGCCAGCAGTCAACCATCTGTTCGGGGAAGCACAGATACGCAGTATTTT CASSQPSVRGSTDTQYF
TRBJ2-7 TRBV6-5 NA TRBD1 TGTGCCAGCACCCGGGGACAGGCCTACGAGCAGTACTTC CASTRGQAYEQYF
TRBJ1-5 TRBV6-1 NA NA TGTGCCAGCAGCCCAGGGTTACCGCATCAGCCCCAGCATTTT CASSPGLPHQPQHF
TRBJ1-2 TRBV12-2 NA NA TGTGCAAGTCGCTTGGAGCGGGGGCTATCCTATGGCTACACCTTC CASRLERGLSYGYTF
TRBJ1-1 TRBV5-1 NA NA TGCGCCAGCAGCTTTGGCCAGGTTTATAACACTGAAGCTTTCTTT CASSFGQVYNTEAFF
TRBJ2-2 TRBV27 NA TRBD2 TGTGCCTGCGCGACTAGCGGGGAACTCGAACACCGGGGAGCTGTTTTT CACATSGELEHRGAVF
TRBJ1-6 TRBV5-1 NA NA TGCGCCAGCAGCTCCCCGGGAGGGGCCGGGGACTCACCCCTCCACTTT CASSSPGGAGDSPLHF
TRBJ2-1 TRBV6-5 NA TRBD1 TGTGCCAGCAGTTATAAGGGGGCCCACAATGAGCAGTTCTTC CASSYKGAHNEQFF
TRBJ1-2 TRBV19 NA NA TGTGCCAGTAGTCTGAGGGACCTTTGGGATGGCTACACCTTC CASSLRDLWDGYTF
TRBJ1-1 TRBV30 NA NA TGTGCCTGGAGTGTACATCCAAACACTGAAGCTTTCTTT CAWSVHPNTEAFF
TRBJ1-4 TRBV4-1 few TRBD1 TGCGCCAGCAGCCATGCCGGGACAGGGTTAGAAAAACTGTTTTTT CASSHAGTGLEKLFF
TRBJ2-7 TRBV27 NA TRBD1 TGTGCCAGCAGTTTATCTATAGTTGGGACAGGGGGCAGATACGAGCAGTACTTC CASSLSIVGTGGRYEQYF
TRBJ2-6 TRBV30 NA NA TGTGCCTGGAGTGTACGGGGCGCTGGGGCCAACGTCCTGACTTTC CAWSVRGAGANVLTF
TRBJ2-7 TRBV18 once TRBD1 TGTGCCAGCTCACCGCGGGACAGGGGGCCGTACGAGCAGTACTTC CASSPRDRGPYEQYF
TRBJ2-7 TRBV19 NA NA TGTGCCAGTAGTATAAGCGGCCAGGGGTTCTACGAGCAGTACTTC CASSISGQGFYEQYF
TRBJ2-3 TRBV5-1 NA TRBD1 TGCGCCAGCAGCCCGAGGGGACAGGGGATAGATACGCAGTATTTT CASSPRGQGIDTQYF
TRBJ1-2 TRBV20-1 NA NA TGCAGTGCTAGAGAAGGCTACACCTTC CSAREGYTF
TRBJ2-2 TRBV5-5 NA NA TGTGCCAGCAGCTTAGTAAACACCGGGGAGCTGTTTTTT CASSLVNTGELFF
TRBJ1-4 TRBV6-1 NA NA TGTGCCAGCAGTGAAGGGGCAGATGGTAATGAAAAACTGTTTTTT CASSEGADGNEKLFF
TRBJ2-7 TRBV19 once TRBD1 TGTGCCAGTAGTGTTACAGGGGCCGCGCAGCACGAGCAGTACTTC CASSVTGAAQHEQYF
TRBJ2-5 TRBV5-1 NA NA TGCGCCAGCAGCCAAGGGGTCGGGGAGACCCAGTACTTC CASSQGVGETQYF
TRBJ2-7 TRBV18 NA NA TGTGCCAGCTCACCACAGGGTCTGCTCCCCGAGCAGTACTTC CASSPQGLLPEQYF